This T cell receptor (beta chain) appears in the sequencing data of a study of blood T cell repertoires in COVID-19. This clone was seen once. This CDR3 contains 15 residues. The V gene's germline CDR1 is GTSNPN and CDR2 SVGIG (reference sequence). Trimming removed 2 bases from V and 5 bases from J; junction bases left unmatched: 8. Measured with immunoSEQ multiplex PCR; TCRdb has only the in-frame clones, and not every one. The sample lists 120,000 or so clones, 84% occurring once. The chain couples TRBV30 to TRBJ1-5; 8 bases are shared with TRBD1. This receptor was identified in a woman aged 25 to 45 who had recovered from COVID-19. Sequencing was done on a sample of PBMCs or T cells enriched from blood (not recorded which). The CDR3 region has the DNA TGTGCCTGGAGTCTCCGGACAGGGATTGATCAGCCCCAGCATTTT. Its translation is CAWSLRTGIDQPQHF.